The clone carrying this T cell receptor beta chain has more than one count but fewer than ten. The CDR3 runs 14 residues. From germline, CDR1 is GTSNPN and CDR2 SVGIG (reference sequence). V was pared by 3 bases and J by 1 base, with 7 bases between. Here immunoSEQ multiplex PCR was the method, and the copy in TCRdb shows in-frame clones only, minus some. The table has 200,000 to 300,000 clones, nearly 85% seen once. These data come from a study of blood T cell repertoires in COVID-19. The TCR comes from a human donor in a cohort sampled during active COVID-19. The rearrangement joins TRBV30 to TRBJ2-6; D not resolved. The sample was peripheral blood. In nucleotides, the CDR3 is TGTGCCTGGAGCGGTGAGTCTGGGGCCAACGTCCTGACTTTC. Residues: CAWSGESGANVLTF. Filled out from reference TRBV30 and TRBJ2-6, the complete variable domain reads SQTIHQWPATLVQPVGSPLSLECTVEGTSNPNLYWYRQAAGRGLQLLFYSVGIGQISSEVPQNLSASRPQDRQFILSSKKLLLSDSGFYLCAWSGESGANVLTFGAGSRLTVL.